This TCR beta chain originates from a study of T cell responses to AZD1222 COVID-19 vaccine. This CDR3 is 15 amino acids long. V gave up 1 base and J gave up 5 bases, with 14 bases separating them. Per the germline V gene, CDR1 is SEHNR and CDR2 is FQNEAQ (reference sequence). Sequenced by immunoSEQ multiplex PCR; TCRdb stores in-frame clones only, minus some. Of about 120,000 clones detected, roughly nine tenths appear once; the ten largest clones hold 2.6%. Source: peripheral blood, taken 28 days after the second AZD1222 dose. This chain connects TRBV7-9 to TRBJ2-5; possibly TRBD1 or TRBD2 for D (5 bases each). The clonotype originates from an adult who received the AZD1222 COVID-19 vaccine. The CDR3 nucleotides are TGTGCCAGCAGCTTAGAAGGGACCCGTCCCGAGACCCAGTACTTC. Translation: CASSLEGTRPETQYF.